This T cell receptor (beta chain) was documented in a study of cytomegalovirus exposure and HLA in healthy donors. Findings and caveats of the study: Among the most significant clusters, several appeared linked to common viral pathogens in a later analysis.

In the PCR, 60 Vbeta and 13 Jbeta primers were used. The assay was immunoSEQ multiplex PCR, and TCRdb's table has in-frame clones only and misses some. The sample contains around 240,000 clones, around 80% of which appear only once. The CDR3 extends over 14 amino acids. Unmatched junction bases numbered 7, after V lost 5 bases and J lost 7 bases. Germline CDR1 and CDR2: LNHDA and SQIVND (reference sequence). About this clone: Its antigen is undetermined.

This sequence was found in a woman aged 40 to 49 in good health and CMV-seropositive. The chain carries TRBV19 and TRBJ2-1; 8 nucleotides agree with TRBD1. The specimen was PBMCs. The CDR3 coding sequence is TGTGCCAGTAGTGATCGGACAGGGCGAAATGAGCAGTTCTTC. This translates into CASSDRTGRNEQFF. Drawing the rest from reference TRBV19 and TRBJ2-1, the complete variable domain is DGGITQSPKYLFRKEGQNVTLSCEQNLNHDAMYWYRQDPGQGLRLIYYSQIVNDFQKGDIAEGYSVSREKKESFPLTVTSAQKNPTAFYLCASSDRTGRNEQFFGPGTRLTVL.